This TCR beta chain emerged from a study of cytomegalovirus exposure and HLA in healthy donors. In the study overall: The use of the same platform for the roughly 120 validation repertoires and the roughly 700 first-cohort repertoires was reported by a later analysis.

About this clone: Antigen unknown.

This CDR3 spans 12 amino acids. Germline V gives CDR1 SQVTM, CDR2 ANQGSEA. Trimming shortened V by 5 bases and J by 6 bases, and 13 bases separated the two germline ends. Whole-study results and caveats: The finding came from a later analysis; first-cohort TCR clusters tended to co-occur in the approximately 120 validation repertoires. The authors confirmed in vitro that three CMV-associated chains were specific for CMV antigens.

Method: immunoSEQ multiplex PCR; TCRdb's copy keeps in-frame clones and lacks some. There are 200,000 to 250,000 clones in the sample; over 80% occur only once, and roughly 13% lies in the top ten. The TCR was taken from a woman younger than 45 in good health and CMV-seropositive. The chain carries TRBV29-1 and TRBJ1-2; no clear D gene. The sample comprised PBMCs. CDR3 DNA: TGCAGCGTTAGATTGGGGAACCATGGCTACACCTTC. Encoded protein: CSVRLGNHGYTF.